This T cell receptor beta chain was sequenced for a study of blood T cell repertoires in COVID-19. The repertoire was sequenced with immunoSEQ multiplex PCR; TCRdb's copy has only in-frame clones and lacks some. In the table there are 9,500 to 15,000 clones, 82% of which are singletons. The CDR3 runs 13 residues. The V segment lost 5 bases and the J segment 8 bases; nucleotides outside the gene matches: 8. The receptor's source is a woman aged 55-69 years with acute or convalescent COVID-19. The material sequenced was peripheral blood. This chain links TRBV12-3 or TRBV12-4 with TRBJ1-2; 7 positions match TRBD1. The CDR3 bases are TGTGCCAGCAGTGTTGACAGGGTAGACGGCTACACCTTC. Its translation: CASSVDRVDGYTF.